This TCR beta chain was recorded in a study of breast tumors, draining lymph nodes, adjacent tissues. Axillary draining lymph nodes of breast cancer patients supplied the node samples. Findings of the study overall: The lymph node origin of tumor T cells was framed as consistent with a hypothesis, not demonstrated. Tumor and nontumor repertoires were significantly more similar in luminal-like than in basal-like breast cancer. Most tumor T cells seemingly derive from lymph node, then expand in tumor. Tumors had less TCR diversity than lymph nodes, more than nontumor tissue.

TCRdb re-called the multiplex PCR reads with MiXCR, one entry per CDR3 protein. The table records 250,000 or so distinct CDR3 sequences, about 30% of them present only once. This clonotype was counted ten times or more. Antigen specificity is unknown. This TCR was recovered from a female donor with breast cancer. Some clones in this sample may be carry-over from other donors' samples. Sequenced input: axillary lymph node tissue.

The CDR3 sequence is CASTDRSRNQPQHF. The CDR3 DNA reads as TGTGCCAGTACCGACAGATCTCGCAATCAGCCCCAGCATTTT. The rearrangement joins TRBV19 to TRBJ1-5, with TRBD1 as a possible D gene (5 bases). In germline, CDR1 is LNHDA, CDR2 SQIVND (reference sequence). V gave up 7 bases and J gave up 2 bases, with 12 bases separating them. The CDR3 is 14 amino acids.